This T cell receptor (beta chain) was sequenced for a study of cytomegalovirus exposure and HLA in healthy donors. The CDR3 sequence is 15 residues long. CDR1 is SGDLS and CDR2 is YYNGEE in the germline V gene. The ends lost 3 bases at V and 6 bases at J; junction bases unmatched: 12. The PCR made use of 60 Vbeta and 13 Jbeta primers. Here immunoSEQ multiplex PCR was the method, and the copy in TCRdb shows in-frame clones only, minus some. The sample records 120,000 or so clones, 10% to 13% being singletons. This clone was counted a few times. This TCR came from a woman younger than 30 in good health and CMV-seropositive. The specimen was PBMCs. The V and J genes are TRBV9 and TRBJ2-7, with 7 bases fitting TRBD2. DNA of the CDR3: TGTGCCAGCAGCGCCCGGGGGAGCGGGATTTCCGAGCAGTACTTC. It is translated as CASSARGSGISEQYF. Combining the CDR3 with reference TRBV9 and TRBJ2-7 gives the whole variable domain DSGVTQTPKHLITATGQRVTLRCSPRSGDLSVYWYQQSLDQGLQFLIQYYNGEERAKGNILERFSAQQFPDLHSELNLSSLELGDSALYFCASSARGSGISEQYFGPGTRLTVT.